This entry features one T cell receptor beta chain sequence. The CDR3 length is 15 residues. Germline V gene sequence: CDR1 MGHRA, CDR2 YSYEKL. V lost 0 bases and J lost 6; bases outside the gene matches: 4. This sample is part of a study of T cells in Graves' hyperthyroidism and ophthalmopathy. Study at large: Peripheral blood was secured at the point of initial diagnosis, before any treatment.

Researchers took RNA transcripts and amplified the TCR beta CDR3 regions from them. RT-PCR in the first round (using the HTBI primer set) targeted the TCR CDR3. MiXCR, applied by TCRdb to the multiplex PCR reads, yields one record per CDR3 protein. The sample carries about 380,000 distinct CDR3 sequences, over 11% recorded once. Patients counted as stable if ophthalmopathy did not develop within 18 months. The chain uses TRBV4-1 and TRBJ2-7, with TRBD2 identical over 11 bases. The specimen was blood. The clonotype was recovered from a woman aged 60-75 years with Graves' hyperthyroidism. The CDR3 nucleotides are TGCGCCAGCAGCCAAGATGCGACTAGCGGGATCGAGCAGTACTTC. This encodes CASSQDATSGIEQYF.